This T cell receptor beta chain came from a study of blood T cell repertoires in COVID-19. Study context: T cells, B-cell-depleted T cells, or PBMCs supplied cDNA or gDNA.

Those enrolled, adults aged about 18 to 89 years, came from 24 US areas. The study assigned cohorts using participant-reported clinical history. Germline V gene lookup returns CDR1 SGHTA and CDR2 FQGNSA. Trimming took 1 base from V and 3 from J; bases not matched to a gene: 6. The CDR3 totals 16 residues. Authors' analysis steps: Reference gene primer amplification yielded estimated nucleated cell counts. Measured with immunoSEQ multiplex PCR; TCRdb has only the in-frame clones, and not every one. V, J and clone size are taken as reported in that table, and D and trimming were inferred from the DNA itself. The sample holds hundreds of thousands of clones, approximately 90% seen once.

The sequenced sample was PBMCs or T cells enriched from blood (not recorded which). The receptor comes from a woman between 35 and 50 years old who had recovered from COVID-19. The V and J genes are TRBV7-2 and TRBJ2-7, with 10 bases lining up with TRBD1. The CDR3 nucleotides are TGTGCCAGCAGCTTAGGGGGACAGGGGCTTGGCTACGAGCAGTACTTC. It encodes CASSLGGQGLGYEQYF.